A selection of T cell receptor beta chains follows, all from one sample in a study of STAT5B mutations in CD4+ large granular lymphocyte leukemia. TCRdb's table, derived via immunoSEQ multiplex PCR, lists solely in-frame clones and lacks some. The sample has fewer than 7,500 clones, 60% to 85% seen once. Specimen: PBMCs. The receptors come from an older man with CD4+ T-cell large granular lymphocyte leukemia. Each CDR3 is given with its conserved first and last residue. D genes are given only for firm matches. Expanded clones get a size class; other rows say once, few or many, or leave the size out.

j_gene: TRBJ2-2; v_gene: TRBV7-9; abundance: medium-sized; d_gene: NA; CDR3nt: TGTGCCAGCAGCTCTCTAACCGGGGAGCTGTTTTTT; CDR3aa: CASSSLTGELFF
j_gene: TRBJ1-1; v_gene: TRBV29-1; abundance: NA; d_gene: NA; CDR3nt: TGCAGCGTTGAGTCCCTGAACACTGAAGCTTTCTTT; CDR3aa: CSVESLNTEAFF
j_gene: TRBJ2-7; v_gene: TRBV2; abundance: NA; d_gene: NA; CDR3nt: TGTGCCAGCAGTGAAGCGGGTCGGGGGGCAGCTAACGAGCAGTACTTC; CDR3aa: CASSEAGRGAANEQYF
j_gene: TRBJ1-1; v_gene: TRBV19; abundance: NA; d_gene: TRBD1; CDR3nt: TGTGCCAGTAGTTCCGGGACAGGGGAAGGGAACACTGAAGCTTTCTTT; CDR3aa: CASSSGTGEGNTEAFF
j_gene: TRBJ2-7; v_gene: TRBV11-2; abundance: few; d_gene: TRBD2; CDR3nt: TGTGCCAGCAGTCCTAGTAGCGGGAGGGCCCACGAGCAGTACTTC; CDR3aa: CASSPSSGRAHEQYF
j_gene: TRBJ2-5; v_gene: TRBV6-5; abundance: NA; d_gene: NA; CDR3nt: TGTGCCAGCAGCTACTCCGGGTTGTCGGAGACCCAGTACTTC; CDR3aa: CASSYSGLSETQYF
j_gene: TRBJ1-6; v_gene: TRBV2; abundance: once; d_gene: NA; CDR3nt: TGTGCCAGCAGTGAAAAGGGGGGGGAGGACTCACCCCTCCACTTT; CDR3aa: CASSEKGGEDSPLHF
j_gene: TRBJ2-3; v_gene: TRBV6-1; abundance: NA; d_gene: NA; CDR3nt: TGTGCCAGCAGCCAAGGGATGAAAGATACGCAGTATTTT; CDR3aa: CASSQGMKDTQYF
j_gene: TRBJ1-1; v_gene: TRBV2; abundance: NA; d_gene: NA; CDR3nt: TGTGCCAGCAGTGAGACCACGGGGGGCACTGAAGCTTTCTTT; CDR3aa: CASSETTGGTEAFF
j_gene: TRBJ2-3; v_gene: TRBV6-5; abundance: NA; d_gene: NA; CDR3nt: TGTGCCAGCAGTTACGGGGGGGGCAACACAGATACGCAGTATTTT; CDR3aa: CASSYGGGNTDTQYF
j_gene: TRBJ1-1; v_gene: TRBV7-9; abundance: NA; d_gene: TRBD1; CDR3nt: TGTGCCAGCAGCACAAGGACAGGGCGGACTGAAGCTTTCTTT; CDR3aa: CASSTRTGRTEAFF
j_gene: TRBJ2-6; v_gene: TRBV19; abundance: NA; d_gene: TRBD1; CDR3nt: TGTGCCAGTAGGATCAAACAGGGGGCTGGGGCCAACGTCCTGACTTTC; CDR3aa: CASRIKQGAGANVLTF
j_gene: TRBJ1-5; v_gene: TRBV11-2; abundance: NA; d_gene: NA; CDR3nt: TGTGCCAGCAGCTCCCACCGTGGGGATCAGCCCCAGCATTTT; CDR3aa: CASSSHRGDQPQHF
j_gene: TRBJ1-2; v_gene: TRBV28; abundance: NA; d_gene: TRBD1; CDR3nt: TGTGCCAGCAGTTTAGGGACAGTACCATCTTATGGCTACACCTTC; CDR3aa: CASSLGTVPSYGYTF
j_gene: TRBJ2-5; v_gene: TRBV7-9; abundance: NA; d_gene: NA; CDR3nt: TGTGCCAGCAGCTTAGTGCAGGGATGGGAGACCCAGTACTTC; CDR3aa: CASSLVQGWETQYF
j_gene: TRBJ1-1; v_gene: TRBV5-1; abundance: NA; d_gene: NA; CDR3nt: TGCGCCAGCAGCTCGTCCCGGGACGCGGTTGAAGCTTTCTTT; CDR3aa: CASSSSRDAVEAFF
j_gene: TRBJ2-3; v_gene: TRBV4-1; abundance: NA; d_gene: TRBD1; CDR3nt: TGCGCCAGCAGCCAGGGGACAGGGCGGGGACATACGCAGTATTTT; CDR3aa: CASSQGTGRGHTQYF
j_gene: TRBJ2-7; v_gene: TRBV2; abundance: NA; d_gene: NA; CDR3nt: TGTGCCACTATCAGGGACGAGCAGTACTTC; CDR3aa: CATIRDEQYF
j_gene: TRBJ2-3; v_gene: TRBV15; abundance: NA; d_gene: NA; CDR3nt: TGTGCCACCAGAGCGGATTACACAGATACGCAGTATTTT; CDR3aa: CATRADYTDTQYF
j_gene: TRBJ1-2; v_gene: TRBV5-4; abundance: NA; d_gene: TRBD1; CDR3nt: TGTGCCAGCAGCTTGAGTACAGGGGGGATTAAGGGCTACACCTTC; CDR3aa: CASSLSTGGIKGYTF
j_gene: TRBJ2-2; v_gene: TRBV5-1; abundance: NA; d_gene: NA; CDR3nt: TGCGCCAGCAGCTTGTTGTCAGTCTTAGGAGCGAACACCGGGGAGCTGTTTTTT; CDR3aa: CASSLLSVLGANTGELFF
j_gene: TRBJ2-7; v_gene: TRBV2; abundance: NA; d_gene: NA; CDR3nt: TGTGCCAGCAGTGACGTCTCCTACGAGCAGTACTTC; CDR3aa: CASSDVSYEQYF
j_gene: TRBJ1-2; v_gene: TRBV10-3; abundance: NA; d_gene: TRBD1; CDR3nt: TGTGCCATCAGTGACCCAGACAGGGTTAGCGGCTACACCTTC; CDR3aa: CAISDPDRVSGYTF